This record covers a single TCR beta chain. The data belong to a study of blood T cell repertoires in COVID-19. Turning to the study itself: The United States, Italy and Spain were the sources of the acute and convalescent COVID-19 samples. PBMCs, B-cell-depleted T cells, or T cells provided the cDNA or gDNA that made up the material.

Source study methods: Estimation of nucleated cell counts was performed using reference gene primer amplification. Data came from immunoSEQ multiplex PCR; TCRdb stores just in-frame clones and leaves some out. The D gene and trimming were derived from the DNA, and the V and J assignments and clone size from that table. The sample consists of under 300,000 clones, 80% to 90% of them appearing once. Trimming took off 0 bases at V and 2 bases at J, with 10 bases between the two ends. The CDR3 extends over 15 amino acids. Germline lookup yields CDR1 SEHNR and CDR2 FQNEAQ (reference sequence). The gene calls are TRBV7-9 and TRBJ1-2; the D gene is possibly TRBD1 (6 bases). Source material: peripheral blood. This clonotype was sampled from a man aged 80 or over with acute or convalescent COVID-19. DNA for the CDR3: TGTGCCAGCAGCTTAGCGCGGCAGGGGAACTATGGCTACACCTTC. Residues: CASSLARQGNYGYTF.